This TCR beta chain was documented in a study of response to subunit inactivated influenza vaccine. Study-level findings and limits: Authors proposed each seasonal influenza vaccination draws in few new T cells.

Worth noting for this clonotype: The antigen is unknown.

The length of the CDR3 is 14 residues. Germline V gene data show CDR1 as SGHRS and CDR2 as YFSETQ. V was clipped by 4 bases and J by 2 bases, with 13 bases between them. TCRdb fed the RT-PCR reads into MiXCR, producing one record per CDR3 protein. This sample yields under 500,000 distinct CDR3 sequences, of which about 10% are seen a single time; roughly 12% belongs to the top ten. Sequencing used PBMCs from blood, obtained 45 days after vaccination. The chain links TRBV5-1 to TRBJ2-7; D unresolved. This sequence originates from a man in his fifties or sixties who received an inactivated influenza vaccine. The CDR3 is CASSPPWAPYEQYF. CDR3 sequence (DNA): TGCGCCAGCAGCCCCCCTTGGGCTCCCTACGAGCAGTACTTC. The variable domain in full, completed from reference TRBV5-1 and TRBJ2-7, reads KAGVTQTPRYLIKTRGQQVTLSCSPISGHRSVSWYQQTPGQGLQFLFEYFSETQRNKGNFPGRFSGRQFSNSRSEMNVSTLELGDSALYLCASSPPWAPYEQYFGPGTRLTVT.